This T cell receptor beta chain was identified during a study of beta chain features in type 1 diabetes. Study outcomes and limitations: A moderate, significant TCRB CDR3 shortening appeared in type 1 diabetes across four CD4+ subsets. An over-representation of cells with high TCR expression could result from cDNA sequencing.

A sort by CD45RO/CCR7/CD25/CD127/CD95/CD27 yielded CD4+ naive, central memory, regulatory and stem cell-like memory cells. Expressed TCRB transcripts were sequenced, since all the RNA that had been isolated was reverse transcribed. Generated by immunoSEQ multiplex PCR, the TCRdb table keeps only in-frame clones and is missing some. The table lists 280,000 or so clones, roughly 15% of them singletons. About this clone itself: What it binds is unknown.

The ends were cut back, 1 base at V and 7 bases at J, with 7 bases in the middle. The CDR3 length is 12 residues. CDR1 and CDR2 (germline): WNHNN, SYGVQD (reference sequence). The receptor was isolated from a man between 18 and 29 years old with type 1 diabetes. The sequencing input was naive CD4+ T cells from blood. This rearrangement joins TRBV10-1 to TRBJ1-1; D ambiguous. The CDR3 loop is CASSELNGEAFF. In nucleotides, the CDR3 is TGCGCCAGCAGTGAGTTAAACGGTGAAGCTTTCTTT.